This T cell receptor beta chain was obtained from a study of T cell repertoires in cytomegalovirus infection. In germline, CDR1 is MNHNY, CDR2 SVGAGI (reference sequence). V lost 10 bases to trimming and J lost 6 bases, with 25 bases between them. This CDR3 contains 16 residues. This clonotype was observed at least ten times. TCRdb processed the reads anew with MiXCR; each CDR3 protein has one entry. The sample holds 150,000 to 200,000 distinct CDR3 sequences; approximately 14% are singletons and the top ten take approximately 30%. Material: PBMCs. This receptor was obtained from a human donor in good health (CMV status not recorded). Some clones in this sample may be carry-over from other donors' samples. This rearrangement joins TRBV6-6 to TRBJ2-1; possibly TRBD2 for D (5 bases). CDR3 sequence (DNA): TGTGCCACCTTCCTGACCGCGTCGCAGGACTTCAATGAGCAGTTCTTC. It yields the protein CATFLTASQDFNEQFF.